Described below is a single T cell receptor beta chain sequence and its context. Its antigen is as yet unknown. Since all of the isolated RNA was reverse transcribed, expressed TCRB transcripts were what got sequenced. Sequenced by immunoSEQ multiplex PCR; TCRdb stores in-frame clones only, minus some. The sample carries 150,000 to 190,000 clones, 9% to 12% recorded once. This sample is drawn from a study of beta chain features in type 1 diabetes. Study-level results: Shorter TCRB CDR3s, moderately but significantly so, were found in Type 1 diabetes patients in all four CD4+ subsets. In cDNA sequencing, cells with high TCR expression could be over-represented.

Cell sorting via CD45RO/CCR7/CD25/CD127/CD95/CD27 was performed to obtain CD4+ naive, central memory, regulatory and stem cell-like memory cells. Germline V gives CDR1 ENHRY, CDR2 SYGVKD. The V gene end was trimmed by 7 bases and the J gene end by 1 base; junction bases not matched to a gene: 2. This CDR3 comprises 14 residues. What was sequenced was central memory CD4+ T cells from blood. The TCR comes from a man aged 25-45 years with type 1 diabetes. V is TRBV10-3 and J is TRBJ2-1, with 9 bases matching TRBD2. CDR3 in DNA: TGTGCCATCAAGGCGGGAGGGTCCTACAATGAGCAGTTCTTC. Translation: CAIKAGGSYNEQFF.